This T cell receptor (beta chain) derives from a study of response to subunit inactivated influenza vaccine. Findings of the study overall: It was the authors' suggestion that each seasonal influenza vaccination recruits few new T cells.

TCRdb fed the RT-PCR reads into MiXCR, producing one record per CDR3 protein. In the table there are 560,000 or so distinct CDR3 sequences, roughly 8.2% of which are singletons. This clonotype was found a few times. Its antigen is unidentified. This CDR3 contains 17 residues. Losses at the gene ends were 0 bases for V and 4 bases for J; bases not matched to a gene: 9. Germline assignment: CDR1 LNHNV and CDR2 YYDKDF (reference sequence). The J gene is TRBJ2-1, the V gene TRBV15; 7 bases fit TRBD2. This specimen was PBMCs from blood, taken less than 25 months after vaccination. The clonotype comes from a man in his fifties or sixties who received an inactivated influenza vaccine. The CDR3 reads CATSRDSRGSTYNEQFF. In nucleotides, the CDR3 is TGTGCCACCAGCAGAGATTCTCGCGGGAGTACTTACAATGAGCAGTTCTTC.